The clone carrying this T cell receptor beta chain came up many times. Time point defined: healthy volunteer bleed at 6 weeks. Whole blood, unfractionated, served as the material for total RNA extraction. The library put unique molecular identifiers onto individual cDNA molecules. Per the study methods: TCRs per sample had a median of approximately 100,000 and ranged from roughly 20,000 to 690,600. TCRdb analysed the RACE reads with MiXCR anew, one entry per CDR3 protein. The V and J calls and clone size are TCRdb's, not the authors'. The top ten hold around 3.6% of the sample, which has roughly 71,000 distinct CDR3 sequences, roughly 6.6% seen once. This sample was taken from a study of human T cells and chemical hapten exposure. Study background: TCR yields per sample varied mostly from small pooled library volume differences.

Input material: whole blood. This receptor was taken from a female donor in good health. Some clones in this sample may be carry-over from other donors' samples.

The CDR3 DNA sequence: TGCAGCGTTGAGCAGGGGGCGGTAAACTATGGCTACACCTTC. This translates into CSVEQGAVNYGYTF. The chain uses TRBV29-1 and TRBJ1-2; 8 positions agree with TRBD1. Trimming at V came to 3 bases and at J to 2 bases, leaving 5 bases not matched to a gene. Germline CDR1 is SQVTM and CDR2 is ANQGSEA. This CDR3 comprises 14 residues.